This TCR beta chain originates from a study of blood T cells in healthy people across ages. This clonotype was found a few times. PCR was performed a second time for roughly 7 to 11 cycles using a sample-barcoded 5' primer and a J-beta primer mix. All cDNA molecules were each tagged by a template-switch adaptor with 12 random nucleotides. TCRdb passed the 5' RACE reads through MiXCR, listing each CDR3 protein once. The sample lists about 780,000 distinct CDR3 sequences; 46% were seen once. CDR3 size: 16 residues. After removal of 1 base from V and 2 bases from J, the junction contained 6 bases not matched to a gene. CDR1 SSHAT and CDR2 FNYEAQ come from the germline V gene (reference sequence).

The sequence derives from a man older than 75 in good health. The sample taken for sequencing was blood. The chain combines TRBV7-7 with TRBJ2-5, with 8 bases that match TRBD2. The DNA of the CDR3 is TGTGCCAGCAGCTTAGGTTCAGCGGGAGTACAAGAGACCCAGTACTTC. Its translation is CASSLGSAGVQETQYF. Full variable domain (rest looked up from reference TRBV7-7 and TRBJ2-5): GAGVSQSPRYKVTKRGQDVTLRCDPISSHATLYWYQQALGQGPEFLTYFNYEAQPDKSGLPSDRFSAERPEGSISTLTIQRTEQRDSAMYRCASSLGSAGVQETQYFGPGTRLLVL.